This T cell receptor beta chain was sequenced during a study of cytomegalovirus exposure and HLA in healthy donors. As to this clone: The antigen is undetermined.

Both 60 Vbeta primers and 13 Jbeta primers went into the PCR. Sequencing used immunoSEQ multiplex PCR; TCRdb keeps in-frame clones, though not all of them. The table has some 92,000 clones, over 70% seen once. Findings and limits, study-wide: The listing of roughly 160 TCR beta chains classed them as cytomegalovirus-associated. The authors later linked a missense DCLRE1C variant to TCR beta V- and J-gene trimming. Rates of TCR association differed by HLA locus in a later analysis, with DRB1 highest and HLA-C lowest. An observed cluster of highly shared sequence variants was recorded as a likely sequencing artifact.

The TCR sequence derives from a man in his late teens or twenties in good health and CMV-seropositive. The source material was PBMCs.

In DNA, the CDR3 is TGTGCCAGCAGTAAAACCGCCGCGACAGGGGGTGGAACAGATACGCAGTATTTT. As protein: CASSKTAATGGGTDTQYF. This rearrangement joins TRBV25-1 to TRBJ2-3; 9 positions match TRBD1. The CDR3 covers 18 residues. Germline assignment: CDR1 MGHDK and CDR2 SYGVNS. V shed 5 bases, J shed 3 bases, and the junction held 15 bases outside the gene matches.